This TCR beta chain was sequenced for a study of regulatory T cells in long-lasting Graves disease. Overall study: The definition of persistent Graves' disease was over 5 years of antithyroid drugs with positive TSH receptor antibodies. Study-wide results and caveats: Persistent Graves' patients showed reduced TCR diversity versus newly diagnosed patients. Persistent disease preferred TRBV28, TRBJ1-2 and TRBJ2-5.

A single count supports this clonotype. The antigen is not known. The time point here: persistent/refractory GD, antithyroid drugs over 5 years with positive TRAb. With RNA extracted from PBMCs as input, the TCR library was made. Germline V CDR1 and CDR2: SEHNR, FQNEAQ (reference sequence). This CDR3 contains 14 residues. V lost 8 bases, J lost 5 bases, and 11 bases stayed unmatched. Arm-PCR of CDR3 regions with iRepertoire HTBI primers generated TCR beta libraries. TCRdb called the multiplex PCR reads again in MiXCR, with one record for every CDR3 protein. The sample yields approximately 690,000 distinct CDR3 sequences, around 30% seen once.

Sequenced here: peripheral blood mononuclear cells (PBMCs), sampled when the disease was refractory, from a patient treated with antithyroid drugs. The rearrangement joins TRBV7-9 to TRBJ2-5; 7 bases agree with TRBD2. The TCR comes from a female donor with Graves disease. CDR3 loop: CASRRLRGRETQYF. CDR3 nucleotides: TGTGCCAGCCGACGTCTGCGGGGGAGGGAGACCCAGTACTTC.